The subject of this entry is one TCR beta chain. What antigen it recognizes has not been identified. No per-base quality is available; no much larger clone lies one base away. The sample comes from a study of lymphopenia after photon versus proton radiotherapy (dated by TCRdb to about 2019). Regarding the complete study: In patients with gastrointestinal tumors who developed high-grade lymphopenia, the study compared the immunological effects of photon radiation therapy with those of proton radiation therapy. The cohort included over 15 patients with gastrointestinal tumors who developed lymphopenia after receiving either photon or proton therapy. The study was designed to characterize how the impact on the immune system differs between the two radiation modalities.

Based on the germline V gene, the CDR1 and CDR2 sequences are SGHRS and YFSETQ. Here V drops 2 bases and J drops 2 bases, and the junction holds 4 bases not matched to any gene. Including the terminal cysteine and phenylalanine, the CDR3 comprises 16 residues. This entry keeps only the CDR3 DNA: 48 bases, framed from base 1. Libraries were built with the immunoSEQ multiplex PCR assay. Alongside multiparametric flow cytometry, deep sequencing of rearranged TCR beta loci was used to profile the T cell repertoires. Held by TCRdb, this immuneACCESS table contains in-frame sequences only and omits some clones. Under half of the omission traces to an unresolved V gene where checked; the cause of the rest is unknown. For this sample there are just over 40,000 clones; about 82% appear just once. 10% to 13% of the sample is held by the ten biggest clonotypes. Points the paper makes about the study in general: During treatment, patients who received photon therapy lost naive T cells and TCR diversity and gained effector/memory populations, whereas patients who received proton therapy remained relatively stable. Once the lymphocyte count had reached its nadir, the repertoires of photon-treated patients showed oligoclonal expansion, particularly of CD8+ Temra cells, and this expansion drove the decline in diversity. The authors looked at the survival association only in patients who died, and they framed better survival with proton therapy as a possibility rather than a demonstrated result. Among patients across the cohort who died, overall survival time showed an inverse correlation with a larger post-nadir drop in TCR diversity.

The specimen was peripheral blood, collected from a patient treated with proton-based radiotherapy. This clonotype was sampled from a woman in her sixties or seventies with pancreatic cancer. Some clones in this sample may be carry-over from other donors' samples. The chain links TRBV5-1 with TRBJ2-7, with 13 middle bases fitting TRBD2. The CDR3: CASSFGLAGVTYEQYF. The DNA sequence follows: TGCGCCAGCAGCTTTGGACTAGCGGGAGTTACCTACGAGCAGTACTTC. Where the CDR3 stops, the reference TRBV5-1 and TRBJ2-7 genes take over; the full variable domain is KAGVTQTPRYLIKTRGQQVTLSCSPISGHRSVSWYQQTPGQGLQFLFEYFSETQRNKGNFPGRFSGRQFSNSRSEMNVSTLELGDSALYLCASSFGLAGVTYEQYFGPGTRLTVT.